The 3 T cell receptor beta chains below all came from one sample that was sequenced in a study of T cells in Graves' hyperthyroidism and ophthalmopathy. TCR beta CDR3 sequences were amplified from RNA transcripts. Researchers ran a first-round RT-PCR on the TCR CDR3 using the HTBI primer set. TCRdb independently ran MiXCR on the multiplex PCR reads; one entry per CDR3 protein. Among 540,000 or so distinct CDR3 sequences, approximately 44% were seen once, and the ten largest hold 15% to 20%. The sample consisted of peripheral blood or thyroid tissue (not recorded which). These receptors all come from an adult woman with Graves' disease, either hyperthyroidism or ophthalmopathy (not recorded which).

J is TRBJ1-4 and V is TRBV15; the match to TRBD1 covers 10 bases. This CDR3 contains 17 residues. J was trimmed by 6 bases and V by 1 base; bases with no gene match: 8. The germline CDR1 and CDR2 sequences are LNHNV and YYDKDF (reference sequence). The CDR3 DNA sequence: TGTGCCACCAGCAGAGTCGGTACGGGGACAGGGGATGAAAAACTGTTTTTT. Amino acids: CATSRVGTGTGDEKLFF.

This clonotype was counted a few times. The rearrangement links TRBV28 to TRBJ1-5, with D hard to call. Trimming removed 6 bases at V and 6 bases at J, with 9 bases between. The CDR3 contains 12 residues. CDR1 is MDHEN and CDR2 is SYDVKM in the germline V gene. The CDR3 DNA sequence: TGTGCCAGCAGGCCGGAGGGTCAGCCCCAGCATTTT. Encoded protein: CASRPEGQPQHF.

The chain recombines TRBV5-6 with TRBJ1-5, with 8 bases identical to TRBD1. The CDR3 totals 14 residues. Losses at the gene ends were 2 bases for V and 7 bases for J; bases not matched to a gene: 5. Germline assignment: CDR1 SGHDT and CDR2 YYEEEE. The CDR3 sequence is CASSFQQGVQPQHF. For the CDR3, the DNA is TGTGCCAGCAGCTTTCAACAGGGGGTACAGCCCCAGCATTTT.